Shown below are 31 T cell receptor beta chains from a single sample sequenced in a study of siplizumab effects on memory and regulatory T cells. Some clones are missing from TCRdb's copy, which holds only in-frame ones; the method was immunoSEQ multiplex PCR. The data hold over 95,000 clones, with about 94% observed a single time. The sequenced sample consisted of non-Treg CD4+ T cells sorted from blood. These receptors were obtained from a human donor in good health.

The chain recombines TRBV6-6 with TRBJ1-2; D unresolved. CDR1 is MNHNY and CDR2 is SVGAGI in the germline V gene (reference sequence). This CDR3 region has 15 residues. Trimming shortened V by 4 bases and J by 4 bases, and 16 bases separated the two germline ends. Written as DNA, the CDR3 is TGTGCCAGCAGTTCGGGGTTTCAACAGATCTATGGCTACACCTTC. Translated: CASSSGFQQIYGYTF.

The chain employs TRBV7-3 and TRBJ2-3; perhaps TRBD2 as D (5 bases). V was pared by 4 bases and J by 1 base, with 9 bases between. In germline, CDR1 is SGHTA, CDR2 FQGTGA. This CDR3 is 14 amino acids long. The CDR3 nucleotides are TGTGCCAGCAGCTCCGGACTCGGCACAGATACGCAGTATTTT. Translated: CASSSGLGTDTQYF.

This chain uses TRBV28 with TRBJ1-4; 12 bases are shared with TRBD1. CDR3 size: 15 residues. The J segment lost 0 bases and the V segment lost 8 bases, leaving 1 base of the junction unmatched. The germline CDR1 and CDR2 sequences are MDHEN and SYDVKM. Here the CDR3 DNA reads TGTGCCAGCGGGACAGGGGGCGCAACTAATGAAAAACTGTTTTTT. This gives the protein CASGTGGATNEKLFF.

The chain joins TRBV7-3 to TRBJ2-7, with unresolved D. The CDR3 contains 13 residues. The germline V gene has CDR1 SGHTA and CDR2 FQGTGA. V lost 5 bases to trimming and J lost 3 bases, with 11 bases between them. CDR3 protein: CASSRTRLYEQYF. The CDR3 DNA is TGTGCCAGCAGCAGGACCAGGCTCTACGAGCAGTACTTC.

As for this clone: The identical CDR3 is also encoded by other nucleotide sequences in the sample. V usage is TRBV6-1 and J usage is TRBJ2-7; TRBD2 aligns across 16 bases. V lost 6 bases and J lost 11; bases outside the gene matches: 7. CDR1 and CDR2 from the germline V gene are MNHNS and SASEGT. The CDR3 spans 14 residues. This CDR3 is CASRSGTSGGDEYF. CDR3 in DNA: TGTGCCAGCAGATCCGGGACTAGCGGGGGGGATGAGTACTTC.

The V gene is TRBV6-5, the J gene TRBJ2-2; weak D call: TRBD2 (6 bases). Germline values: CDR1 MNHEY, CDR2 SVGAGI. The V end lost 7 bases, the J end lost 4 bases, and 16 bases lay between the germline ends. CDR3 size: 15 residues. CDR3 sequence: CASTLQGLFTGELFF. DNA for the CDR3: TGTGCCAGCACCTTACAAGGACTATTCACCGGGGAGCTGTTTTTT.

This chain's CDR3 is CAISESPGGPNEQFF. The CDR3 DNA sequence: TGTGCCATCAGTGAGTCTCCGGGGGGACCCAATGAGCAGTTCTTC. The chain has TRBV10-3 and TRBJ2-1; 7 nucleotides align to TRBD2. V lost 0 bases to trimming and J lost 6 bases; unmatched junction nucleotides: 5. Germline V gene lookup returns CDR1 ENHRY and CDR2 SYGVKD. The CDR3 covers 15 residues.

CDR3 sequence (DNA): TGCGCCAGCAGCTTCGGAACTGGGCCGCTAGAGCAGTACTTC. It encodes CASSFGTGPLEQYF. V is TRBV5-1 and J is TRBJ2-7, with D unclear. V was shortened by 2 bases and J by 7 bases, with 16 bases between the two germline ends. Germline V gene sequence: CDR1 SGHRS, CDR2 YFSETQ. CDR3 length equals 14 residues.

V and J are TRBV5-1 and TRBJ2-4; D is unresolved. The CDR3 sequence is 16 residues long. In germline, CDR1 is SGHRS, CDR2 YFSETQ. The germline V and J ends were trimmed by 0 bases and 1 base, with 11 bases remaining between them. CDR3 sequence: CASSLGLAAAKNIQYF. The CDR3 DNA reads as TGCGCCAGCAGCTTGGGACTGGCGGCGGCCAAAAACATTCAGTACTTC.

This clone came up a few times. This sequence joins TRBV7-9 and TRBJ2-7; no firm D call. Germline loops: CDR1 SEHNR, CDR2 FQNEAQ (reference sequence). The length of the CDR3 is 12 residues. V was shortened by 3 bases and J by 5 bases, with 8 bases between the two germline ends. The CDR3 DNA reads TGTGCCAGCAGCTTCACAGACCACGAGCAGTACTTC. It encodes CASSFTDHEQYF.

This sequence joins TRBV5-1 and TRBJ1-1; TRBD1 is a possible D gene (6 bases). The V and J ends lost 4 bases and 8 bases respectively, with 15 bases between them. The CDR3 runs 13 residues. Germline CDR1 and CDR2: SGHRS and YFSETQ. CDR3 amino acids: CASSGRGASEAFF. Written as DNA, the CDR3 is TGCGCCAGCAGCGGGCGGGGGGCCTCCGAAGCTTTCTTT.

The chain has TRBV6-5 and TRBJ2-3, with TRBD2 as a possible D gene (6 bases). Germline loops: CDR1 MNHEY, CDR2 SVGAGI. V gave up 4 bases and J gave up 5 bases, with 16 bases separating them. This CDR3 is built from 15 residues. CDR3 in amino acids: CASSSSPLARDTQYF. The CDR3 DNA reads as TGTGCCAGCAGTTCCAGCCCCCTAGCGAGAGATACGCAGTATTTT.

The gene calls are TRBV19 and TRBJ1-2, with 10 bases matching TRBD1. CDR3 length: 14 residues. Germline V lookup: CDR1 LNHDA, CDR2 SQIVND (reference sequence). V was clipped by 6 bases and J by 8 bases; unmatched bases: 9. CDR3 loop: CASSPTGGRQGYTF. As DNA, the CDR3 is TGTGCCAGTAGCCCGACAGGGGGCAGGCAGGGCTACACCTTC.

The genes are TRBV7-6 and TRBJ2-3; 10 nucleotides line up with TRBD2. The CDR3 is 16 residues long. After removal of 2 bases from V and 2 bases from J, the junction contained 4 bases not matched to a gene. Germline CDR1 is SGHVS and CDR2 is FNYEAQ. This CDR3 is CASSLLAGDLTDTQYF. The CDR3 coding sequence is TGTGCCAGCAGCTTACTAGCGGGGGATCTCACAGATACGCAGTATTTT.

The genes are TRBV5-5 and TRBJ2-7, with D perhaps TRBD2 (5 bases). Germline V lookup: CDR1 SGHKS, CDR2 YYEKEE (reference sequence). Trimming stripped 0 bases from V and 4 bases from J, with 14 bases between. The CDR3 has 15 residues. CDR3 protein: CASSLGPQGLYEQYF. The CDR3 nucleotides are TGTGCCAGCAGCTTGGGTCCGCAAGGACTTTACGAGCAGTACTTC.

The genes are TRBV4-1 and TRBJ1-2; the match to TRBD1 covers 7 bases. The CDR3 totals 17 residues. The germline V gene encodes CDR1 MGHRA and CDR2 YSYEKL. Germline trimming cut 3 bases from V and 4 bases from J; bases unmatched to any gene: 14. DNA for the CDR3: TGCGCCAGCAGCCATCTATTGAGGGGACAGAGCCCCTATGGCTACACCTTC. It specifies CASSHLLRGQSPYGYTF.

The chain is built from TRBV7-2 and TRBJ2-3, with D uncertain. The CDR3 is made up of 13 amino acids. The germline V and J ends were trimmed by 1 base and 5 bases, with 7 bases remaining between them. Germline values: CDR1 SGHTA, CDR2 FQGNSA. CDR3 bases: TGTGCCAGCAGCTTAGAGTGGCAAGATACGCAGTATTTT. Its protein product is CASSLEWQDTQYF.

The V gene is TRBV7-8, the J gene TRBJ2-1, with TRBD2 identical over 11 bases. Unmatched junction bases numbered 11, after V lost 5 bases and J lost 2 bases. The length of the CDR3 is 18 residues. Germline lookup yields CDR1 SGHVS and CDR2 FQNEAQ. The chain's CDR3 is CASSRAVAGGPAYNEQFF. CDR3 bases: TGTGCCAGCAGCCGTGCCGTAGCGGGGGGGCCCGCCTACAATGAGCAGTTCTTC.

This clone was picked up one time. The rearrangement links TRBV9 to TRBJ2-2, with a possible D match to TRBD1 (6 bases). The CDR3 covers 15 residues. Trimming pared 1 base from V and 1 base from J, leaving 8 bases between. CDR1 and CDR2 (germline): SGDLS, YYNGEE. The CDR3 reads CASSVTGLNTGELFF. The CDR3 DNA reads as TGTGCCAGCAGCGTAACAGGGTTGAACACCGGGGAGCTGTTTTTT. Together with reference TRBV9 and TRBJ2-2, the CDR3 gives the full variable domain: DSGVTQTPKHLITATGQRVTLRCSPRSGDLSVYWYQQSLDQGLQFLIQYYNGEERAKGNILERFSAQQFPDLHSELNLSSLELGDSALYFCASSVTGLNTGELFFGEGSRLTVL.

This rearrangement joins TRBV6-5 to TRBJ2-1, with 11 bases identical to TRBD1. This CDR3 comprises 15 residues. Trimming at V came to 7 bases and at J to 4 bases, leaving 6 bases not matched to a gene. Germline-derived CDR1 and CDR2 are MNHEY and SVGAGI. The DNA for the CDR3 is TGTGCCAGCACCGGGACAGGGGGATTGTACAATGAGCAGTTCTTC. Translated, it gives CASTGTGGLYNEQFF.

The CDR3 loop is CASGLPPIYEQYF. The CDR3 DNA reads TGTGCTAGTGGTTTGCCGCCCATCTACGAGCAGTACTTC. The chain couples TRBV12-5 to TRBJ2-7, with no clear D. The CDR3 is made up of 13 amino acids. Germline V lookup: CDR1 LGHNT, CDR2 FRNRAP. V lost 2 bases and J 3 bases, leaving 8 bases between the germline ends.

V gene TRBV10-3 combines with J gene TRBJ1-4, with 7 bases identical to TRBD1. V dropped 8 bases and J dropped 5; count of bases not matched to a gene: 11. This CDR3 is built from 15 residues. The germline V gene encodes CDR1 ENHRY and CDR2 SYGVKD. The CDR3 spells CAIRPGGGINEKLFF. In DNA, the CDR3 is TGTGCCATCCGCCCGGGAGGGGGCATAAATGAAAAACTGTTTTTT.

This chain joins TRBV14 and TRBJ1-2; no clear D. This CDR3 contains 13 residues. The germline V gene encodes CDR1 SGHDN and CDR2 FVKESK. Trimming stripped 3 bases from V and 8 bases from J, with 13 bases between. The CDR3 sequence: CASSQATAGGYTF. Written as DNA, the CDR3 is TGTGCCAGCAGCCAGGCCACAGCGGGCGGCTACACCTTC.

The V call is TRBV5-1, the J call TRBJ2-3; no reliable D call. The CDR3 is made up of 14 amino acids. Looked up from germline, CDR1 is SGHRS and CDR2 is YFSETQ. Trimming cost V 4 bases and J 2 bases, with 11 bases left between them. CDR3 DNA: TGCGCCAGCAGCAGAGACCAGGCCACAGATACGCAGTATTTT. It yields the protein CASSRDQATDTQYF. Full variable domain (rest looked up from reference TRBV5-1 and TRBJ2-3): KAGVTQTPRYLIKTRGQQVTLSCSPISGHRSVSWYQQTPGQGLQFLFEYFSETQRNKGNFPGRFSGRQFSNSRSEMNVSTLELGDSALYLCASSRDQATDTQYFGPGTRLTVL.

This chain joins TRBV5-5 and TRBJ1-1, with a weak D call TRBD1 (6 bases). Looked up from germline, CDR1 is SGHKS and CDR2 is YYEKEE (reference sequence). This CDR3 spans 13 amino acids. The V gene lost 3 bases and the J gene lost 13 bases, with 19 bases spanning the gap. This CDR3 is CASSSEDGGSGFF. DNA of the CDR3: TGTGCCAGCAGCTCCGAAGATGGGGGCTCGGGTTTCTTT.

The chain joins TRBV5-6 to TRBJ2-5; 9 bases map to TRBD1. The V and J ends lost 4 bases and 2 bases, in that order; junction bases with no gene match: 12. CDR3 length: 17 amino acids. Per the germline V gene, CDR1 is SGHDT and CDR2 is YYEEEE. The CDR3 DNA sequence: TGTGCCAGCAGCGCCCCCGTGGGACAGGGAGGGCAAGAGACCCAGTACTTC. Protein: CASSAPVGQGGQETQYF. The full variable domain, completed using reference TRBV5-6 and TRBJ2-5, is DAGVTQSPTHLIKTRGQQVTLRCSPKSGHDTVSWYQQALGQGPQFIFQYYEEEERQRGNFPDRFSGHQFPNYSSELNVNALLLGDSALYLCASSAPVGQGGQETQYFGPGTRLLVL.

The chain joins TRBV27 to TRBJ1-2; D perhaps matches TRBD1 (6 bases). Germline V gene data show CDR1 as MNHEY and CDR2 as SMNVEV (reference sequence). Trimming removed 3 bases at V and 7 bases at J, with 9 bases between. This CDR3 is built from 12 residues. The CDR3 protein is CASSFSGAGYTF. The CDR3 DNA reads as TGTGCCAGCAGTTTTTCAGGGGCTGGCTACACCTTC.

The CDR3 reads CASSPRGDEQYF. CDR3 coding DNA: TGTGCCAGCAGCCCCCGGGGAGACGAGCAGTACTTC. The J gene is TRBJ2-7, the V gene TRBV9; possible D gene TRBD2, 5 bases. Germline V gene sequence: CDR1 SGDLS, CDR2 YYNGEE. Between the trimmed V and J ends, which lost 4 bases and 5 bases, there was a span of 10 bases. This CDR3 comprises 12 residues.

The chain employs TRBV5-1 and TRBJ1-1, with D unclear. Germline V gives CDR1 SGHRS, CDR2 YFSETQ. V was shortened by 0 bases and J by 2 bases, with 5 bases between the two germline ends. This CDR3 has 13 amino acids. Here the CDR3 reads CASSLGRNTEAFF. In DNA form, the CDR3 reads TGCGCCAGCAGCTTGGGCAGAAACACTGAAGCTTTCTTT. The full variable domain, rest sourced from reference TRBV5-1 and TRBJ1-1, is KAGVTQTPRYLIKTRGQQVTLSCSPISGHRSVSWYQQTPGQGLQFLFEYFSETQRNKGNFPGRFSGRQFSNSRSEMNVSTLELGDSALYLCASSLGRNTEAFFGQGTRLTVV.

This rearrangement joins TRBV27 to TRBJ2-7; 7 bases fit TRBD2. V lost 6 bases and J lost 2; bases outside the gene matches: 7. The CDR3 length is 14 residues. Germline V gene data show CDR1 as MNHEY and CDR2 as SMNVEV (reference sequence). The CDR3 sequence: CASSILAPTYEQYF. The CDR3 DNA sequence: TGTGCCAGCAGCATACTAGCGCCGACCTACGAGCAGTACTTC.

This chain uses TRBV5-1 with TRBJ1-1, with 8 bases fitting TRBD1. This CDR3 region has 15 residues. V lost 6 bases, J lost 5 bases, and 12 bases stayed unmatched. Per the germline V gene, CDR1 is SGHRS and CDR2 is YFSETQ. The CDR3 DNA is TGCGCCAGCACCCCCCAGGGGGCGGGAAGGACTGAAGCTTTCTTT. It codes for CASTPQGAGRTEAFF.